This passage covers 17 T cell receptor beta chains from one sample sequenced in a study of CD8 T cells in ankylosing spondylitis. Study findings and constraints: Made up of 7 to 9 highly homologous variants, a TCR beta motif appeared characteristic of ankylosing spondylitis blood.

Their antigens remain unidentified. TCRdb passed the 5' RACE reads through MiXCR, listing each CDR3 protein once. In the table there are 650,000 to 800,000 distinct CDR3 sequences, roughly 19% of which are singletons. The sample taken for sequencing was blood, either unsorted or a sorted T cell fraction (not recorded which). The receptors here all came from a male donor with ankylosing spondylitis.

J is TRBJ2-2 and V is TRBV7-3; TRBD2 is a possible D gene (5 bases). V shed 6 bases and J shed 2 bases, with 13 bases lying between them. Germline lookup yields CDR1 SGHTA and CDR2 FQGTGA. This CDR3 has 15 amino acids. CDR3 DNA: TGTGCCAGCAGGGACTCAGCGGCTAACACCGGGGAGCTGTTTTTT. This encodes CASRDSAANTGELFF.

This clonotype was seen more than once but under ten times. The CDR3 protein is CSAREAGVTYEQYF. As DNA, the CDR3 is TGCAGTGCTAGAGAGGCGGGAGTGACATACGAGCAGTACTTC. The V call is TRBV20-1, the J call TRBJ2-7; TRBD2 matches at 7 bases. The CDR3 contains 14 residues. Losses at the gene ends were 0 bases for V and 4 bases for J; bases not matched to a gene: 6. From germline, CDR1 is DFQATT and CDR2 SNEGSKA (reference sequence).

This clonotype was picked up a small number of times. The CDR3 loop is CASSLGADYEQYF. The CDR3 DNA sequence: TGTGCCAGCAGTTTAGGGGCCGACTACGAGCAGTACTTC. J is TRBJ2-7 and V is TRBV12-3 or TRBV12-4, with D hard to call. V was pared by 1 base and J by 3 bases, with 7 bases between. The CDR3 is made up of 13 amino acids.

This clonotype has just a few counts. The gene calls are TRBV29-1 and TRBJ2-7, with 8 bases matching TRBD1. Germline lookup yields CDR1 SQVTM and CDR2 ANQGSEA. After removal of 8 bases from V and 5 bases from J, the junction contained 26 bases not matched to a gene. The CDR3 has 18 residues. The CDR3 coding sequence is TGCAGCCTTGGGCCACGACAGGGGCCGACCCCAATCCCCAACGAGCAGTACTTC. Its translation is CSLGPRQGPTPIPNEQYF.

This chain links TRBV20-1 with TRBJ1-5; the match to TRBD1 covers 9 bases. Per the germline V gene, CDR1 is DFQATT and CDR2 is SNEGSKA (reference sequence). There are 16 residues in the CDR3. J was trimmed by 7 bases and V by 0 bases; bases with no gene match: 10. The chain's CDR3 is CSARDIDRGVEQPQHF. The CDR3 nucleotides are TGCAGTGCTAGAGACATCGACAGGGGGGTGGAACAGCCCCAGCATTTT.

The chain links TRBV20-1 to TRBJ1-3; TRBD1 aligns across 9 bases. Germline values: CDR1 DFQATT, CDR2 SNEGSKA (reference sequence). J lost 0 bases, V lost 6 bases, and 9 bases had no gene match. CDR3 length: 16 amino acids. CDR3 in amino acids: CSAHPGTGNSGNTIYF. CDR3 nucleotide sequence: TGCAGTGCCCATCCCGGGACAGGGAACTCTGGAAACACCATATATTTT.

This clonotype was detected a few times. The V call is TRBV19, the J call TRBJ1-1, with 8 bases fitting TRBD1. Germline lookup yields CDR1 LNHDA and CDR2 SQIVND (reference sequence). The CDR3 is 12 residues long. Trimming removed 5 bases from V and 12 bases from J; junction bases left unmatched: 8. The CDR3 DNA sequence: TGTGCCAGTAGTTCTGCAGGGGGCTCCTCTTTCTTT. Translated, it gives CASSSAGGSSFF.

The rearrangement uses TRBV29-1 and TRBJ2-7; no definite D call. Trimming took 7 bases from V and 0 from J, leaving 7 bases between them. CDR1 is SQVTM and CDR2 is ANQGSEA in the germline V gene. The CDR3 is 11 amino acids. This chain's CDR3 is CSAMNSYEQYF. In DNA form, the CDR3 reads TGCAGCGCTATGAACTCCTACGAGCAGTACTTC.

The sample holds many counts of this clonotype. The chain is built from TRBV7-2 and TRBJ2-7, with 7 nucleotides matching TRBD2. V dropped 1 base and J dropped 1; count of bases not matched to a gene: 1. The CDR3 spans 14 residues. The germline gives CDR1 SGHTA, CDR2 FQGNSA. CDR3 in amino acids: CASSLVGRSYEQYF. CDR3 nucleotide sequence: TGTGCCAGCAGCTTAGTCGGGAGGTCCTACGAGCAGTACTTC.

Here the CDR3 reads CASSSNRGGLNSPLHF. CDR3 coding DNA: TGCGCCAGCAGCTCAAACCGAGGGGGGCTAAATTCACCCCTCCACTTT. The chain joins TRBV4-1 to TRBJ1-6; D is possibly TRBD1 (6 bases). V dropped 5 bases and J dropped 7 bases, with 18 bases sitting between them. The V gene's germline CDR1 is MGHRA and CDR2 YSYEKL. The CDR3 sequence is 16 residues long.

CDR3 amino acids: CASSHPGSWASGTASSGANVLTF. CDR3 DNA sequence: TGTGCCAGCAGTCACCCGGGGTCGTGGGCTAGCGGGACCGCGAGCTCTGGGGCCAACGTCCTGACTTTC. The genes are TRBV7-1 and TRBJ2-6, with 9 positions matching TRBD2. TRBV7-1 falls under the ORF class, with uncertain function. The CDR3 length is 23 residues. V lost 6 bases to trimming and J lost 0 bases; unmatched junction nucleotides: 24.

V usage is TRBV20-1 and J usage is TRBJ1-5; D is undetermined. CDR1 and CDR2 (germline): DFQATT, SNEGSKA (reference sequence). The CDR3 loop spans 13 amino acids. V shed 6 bases and J shed 0 bases, with 9 bases lying between them. CDR3 residues: CSAYSASNQPQHF. The CDR3 DNA reads TGCAGTGCCTACTCGGCTAGCAATCAGCCCCAGCATTTT.

The chain carries TRBV5-1 and TRBJ1-2, with 8 bases that match TRBD1. V was pared by 4 bases and J by 7 bases, with 9 bases of the junction left unmatched. Germline V gene sequence: CDR1 SGHRS, CDR2 YFSETQ. This CDR3 region has 14 residues. The CDR3 sequence is CASSQNGQGGGYTF. The CDR3, as DNA: TGCGCCAGCAGCCAAAATGGACAGGGAGGTGGCTACACCTTC.

This clonotype was detected a few times. The chain is built from TRBV2 and TRBJ1-1; a weak D match, TRBD1 (6 bases). Trimming removed 0 bases from V and 11 bases from J, with 19 bases in between. This CDR3 comprises 15 residues. Per the germline V gene, CDR1 is SNHLY and CDR2 is FYNNEI. The CDR3 reads CASSEAIGPSTGAFF. For the CDR3, the DNA is TGTGCCAGCAGTGAAGCGATAGGACCCAGCACAGGGGCTTTCTTT.

This clonotype showed up many times. The CDR3 region is CSVETGTRLSDEQFF. Written as DNA, the CDR3 is TGCAGCGTTGAAACCGGGACTAGATTAAGCGATGAGCAGTTCTTC. V and J are TRBV29-1 and TRBJ2-1; 8 bases align to TRBD2. Germline V gene sequence: CDR1 SQVTM, CDR2 ANQGSEA. This CDR3 spans 15 amino acids. V gave up 2 bases and J gave up 8 bases; unmatched junction bases: 11.

Only a few counts were recorded for this clonotype. The genes are TRBV18 and TRBJ1-6, with a weak D call TRBD1 (5 bases). This CDR3 comprises 16 residues. Germline loops: CDR1 KGHSH, CDR2 LQKENI. Between the trimmed V and J ends, which lost 2 bases and 7 bases, there was a span of 15 bases. The CDR3 DNA reads TGTGCCAGCTCACCAGGGGCACAGAAAGTGAATTCACCCCTCCACTTT. Protein product: CASSPGAQKVNSPLHF.

The sample holds a few counts of this clonotype. V is TRBV11-2 and J is TRBJ2-5; TRBD1 aligns across 7 bases. Unmatched junction bases numbered 12, after V lost 5 bases and J lost 3 bases. The CDR3 spans 16 residues. The germline gives CDR1 SGHAT, CDR2 FQNNGV. In nucleotides, the CDR3 is TGTGCCAGCAGCCCGAGATTAGGGACAGTAGAAGAGACCCAGTACTTC. Its translation: CASSPRLGTVEETQYF.